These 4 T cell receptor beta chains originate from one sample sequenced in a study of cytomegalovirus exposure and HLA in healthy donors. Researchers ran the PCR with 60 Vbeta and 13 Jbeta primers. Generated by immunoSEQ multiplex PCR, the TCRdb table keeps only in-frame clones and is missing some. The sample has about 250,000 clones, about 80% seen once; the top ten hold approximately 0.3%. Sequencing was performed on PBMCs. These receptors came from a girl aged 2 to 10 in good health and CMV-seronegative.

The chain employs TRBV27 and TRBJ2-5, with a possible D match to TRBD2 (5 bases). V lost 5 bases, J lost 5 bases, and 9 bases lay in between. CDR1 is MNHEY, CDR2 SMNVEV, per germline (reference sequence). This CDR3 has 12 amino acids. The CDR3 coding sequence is TGTGCCAGCAGTCCTACGGGGGAGACCCAGTACTTC. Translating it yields CASSPTGETQYF.

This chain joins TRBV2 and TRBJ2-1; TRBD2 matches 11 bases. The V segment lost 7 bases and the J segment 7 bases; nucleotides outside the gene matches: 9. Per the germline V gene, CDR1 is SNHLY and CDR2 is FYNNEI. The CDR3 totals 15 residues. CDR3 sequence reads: CASILLAGVGNEQFF. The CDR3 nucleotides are TGTGCCAGCATCCTACTAGCGGGAGTGGGGAATGAGCAGTTCTTC.

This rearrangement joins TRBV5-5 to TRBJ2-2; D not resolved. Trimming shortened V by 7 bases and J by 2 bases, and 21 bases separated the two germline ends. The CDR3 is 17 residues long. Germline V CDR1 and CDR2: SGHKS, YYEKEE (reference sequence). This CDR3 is CASAMQDSLFNTGELFF. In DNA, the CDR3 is TGTGCCAGCGCCATGCAAGATTCCCTATTCAACACCGGGGAGCTGTTTTTT.

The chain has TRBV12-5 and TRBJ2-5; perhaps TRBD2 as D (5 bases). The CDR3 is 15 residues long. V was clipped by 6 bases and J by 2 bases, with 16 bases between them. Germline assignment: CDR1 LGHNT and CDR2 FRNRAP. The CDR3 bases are TGTGCTAGTGGACTCCCGACCGAGGGACAAGAGACCCAGTACTTC. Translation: CASGLPTEGQETQYF.